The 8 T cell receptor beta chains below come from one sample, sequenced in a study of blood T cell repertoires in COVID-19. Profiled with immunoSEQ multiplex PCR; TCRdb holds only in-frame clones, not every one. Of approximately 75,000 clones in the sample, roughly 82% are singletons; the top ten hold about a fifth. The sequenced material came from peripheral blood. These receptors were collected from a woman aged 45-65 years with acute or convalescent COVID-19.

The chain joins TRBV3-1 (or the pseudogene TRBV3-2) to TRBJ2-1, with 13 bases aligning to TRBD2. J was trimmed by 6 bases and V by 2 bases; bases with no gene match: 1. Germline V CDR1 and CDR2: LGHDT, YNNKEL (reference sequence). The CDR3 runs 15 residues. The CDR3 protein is CASSQRLAGGNEQFF. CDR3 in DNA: TGTGCCAGCAGCCAAAGACTAGCGGGAGGCAATGAGCAGTTCTTC.

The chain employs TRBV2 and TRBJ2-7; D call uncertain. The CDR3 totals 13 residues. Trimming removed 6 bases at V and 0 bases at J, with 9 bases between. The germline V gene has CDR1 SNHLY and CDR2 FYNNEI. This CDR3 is CASRARVSYEQYF. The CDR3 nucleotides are TGTGCCAGCAGGGCCCGGGTCTCCTACGAGCAGTACTTC.

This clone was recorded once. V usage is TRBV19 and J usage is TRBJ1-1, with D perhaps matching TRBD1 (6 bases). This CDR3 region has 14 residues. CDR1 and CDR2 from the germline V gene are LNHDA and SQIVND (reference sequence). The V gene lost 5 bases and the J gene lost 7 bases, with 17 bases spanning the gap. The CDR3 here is CASSATGWVGEAFF. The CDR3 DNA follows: TGTGCCAGTAGTGCAACAGGGTGGGTGGGTGAAGCTTTCTTT.

CDR3 amino acids: CASSSIQGGYNEQFF. CDR3 nucleotide sequence: TGTGCCAGCAGCTCAATACAGGGGGGTTACAATGAGCAGTTCTTC. This chain joins TRBV7-6 and TRBJ2-1; 8 bases agree with TRBD1. With 4 bases clipped from V and 4 bases from J, the junction kept 6 bases outside the gene matches. This CDR3 has 15 amino acids. Germline-derived CDR1 and CDR2 are SGHVS and FNYEAQ.

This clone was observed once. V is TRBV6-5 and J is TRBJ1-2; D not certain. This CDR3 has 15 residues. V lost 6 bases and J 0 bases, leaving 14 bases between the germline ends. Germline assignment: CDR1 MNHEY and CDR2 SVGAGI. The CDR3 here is CASSPSGFSNYGYTF. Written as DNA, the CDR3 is TGTGCCAGCAGCCCGTCGGGGTTTTCTAACTATGGCTACACCTTC.

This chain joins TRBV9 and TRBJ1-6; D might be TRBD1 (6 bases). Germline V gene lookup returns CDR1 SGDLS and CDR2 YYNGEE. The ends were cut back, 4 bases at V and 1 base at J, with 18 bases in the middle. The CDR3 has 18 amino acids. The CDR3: CASSSRTDSESYNSPLHF. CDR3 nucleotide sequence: TGTGCCAGCAGCTCTCGGACAGACTCGGAATCCTATAATTCACCCCTCCACTTT.

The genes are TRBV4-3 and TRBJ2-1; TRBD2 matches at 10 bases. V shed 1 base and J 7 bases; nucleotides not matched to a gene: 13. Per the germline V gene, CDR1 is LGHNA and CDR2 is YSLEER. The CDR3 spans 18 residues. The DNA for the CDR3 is TGCGCCAGCAGCCAAGTTAGAGGCCTAGCGGGAGATCATAATGAGCAGTTCTTC. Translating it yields CASSQVRGLAGDHNEQFF.

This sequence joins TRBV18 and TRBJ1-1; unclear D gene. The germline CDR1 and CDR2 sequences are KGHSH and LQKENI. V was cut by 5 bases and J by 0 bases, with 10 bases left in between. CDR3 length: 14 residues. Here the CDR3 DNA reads TGTGCCAGCTCATCAAGCGTAGTGAACACTGAAGCTTTCTTT. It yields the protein CASSSSVVNTEAFF.